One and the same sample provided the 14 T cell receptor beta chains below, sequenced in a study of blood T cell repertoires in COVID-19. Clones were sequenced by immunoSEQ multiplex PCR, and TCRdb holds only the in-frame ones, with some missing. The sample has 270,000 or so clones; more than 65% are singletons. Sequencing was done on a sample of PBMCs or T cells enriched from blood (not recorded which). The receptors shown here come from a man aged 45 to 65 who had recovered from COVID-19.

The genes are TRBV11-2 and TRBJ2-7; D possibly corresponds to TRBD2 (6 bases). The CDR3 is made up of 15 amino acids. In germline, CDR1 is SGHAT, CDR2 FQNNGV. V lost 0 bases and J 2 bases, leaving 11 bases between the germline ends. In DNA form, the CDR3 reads TGTGCCAGCAGCTTAGATTGGGCGGGGACCTACGAGCAGTACTTC. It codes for CASSLDWAGTYEQYF.

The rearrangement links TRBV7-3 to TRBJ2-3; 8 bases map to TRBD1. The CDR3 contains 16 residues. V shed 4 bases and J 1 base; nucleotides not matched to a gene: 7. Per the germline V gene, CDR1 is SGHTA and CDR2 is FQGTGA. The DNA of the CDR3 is TGTGCCAGCAGCTCAGGACAGGGCTTTGGCACAGATACGCAGTATTTT. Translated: CASSSGQGFGTDTQYF.

The CDR3 sequence is CATLPGQGSYEQYF. The CDR3 DNA is TGTGCCACCCTGCCGGGACAGGGGTCCTACGAGCAGTACTTC. The chain has TRBV2 and TRBJ2-7; 10 bases are shared with TRBD1. The germline V gene has CDR1 SNHLY and CDR2 FYNNEI. V trimming: 10 bases; J trimming: 1 base; junction bases outside the gene matches: 7. The CDR3 totals 14 residues.

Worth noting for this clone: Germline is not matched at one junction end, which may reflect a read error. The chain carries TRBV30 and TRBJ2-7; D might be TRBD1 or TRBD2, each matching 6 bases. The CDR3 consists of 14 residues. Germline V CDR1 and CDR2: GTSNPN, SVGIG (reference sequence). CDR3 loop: CARRGLQGSHEQYF. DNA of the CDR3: TGTGCCCGGAGGGGGTTGCAGGGTTCCCACGAGCAGTACTTC.

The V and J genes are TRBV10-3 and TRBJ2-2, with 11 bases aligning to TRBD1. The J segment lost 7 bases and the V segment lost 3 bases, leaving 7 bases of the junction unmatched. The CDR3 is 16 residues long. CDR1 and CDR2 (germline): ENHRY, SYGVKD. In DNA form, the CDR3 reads TGTGCCATCAGTGATACCGGGACAGGGGGAGGCGGGGAGCTGTTTTTT. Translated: CAISDTGTGGGGELFF.

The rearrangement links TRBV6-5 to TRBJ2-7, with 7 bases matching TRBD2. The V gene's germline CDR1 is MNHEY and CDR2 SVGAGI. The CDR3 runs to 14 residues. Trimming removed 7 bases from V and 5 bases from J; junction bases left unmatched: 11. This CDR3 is CASTASGGSHEQYF. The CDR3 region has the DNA TGTGCCAGCACCGCCTCGGGGGGATCGCACGAGCAGTACTTC.

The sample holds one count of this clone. Here the CDR3 reads CASSKGGTGGSLRVYEQYF. The DNA of the CDR3 is TGTGCCAGCAGCAAAGGGGGGACAGGGGGCTCTTTAAGAGTCTACGAGCAGTACTTC. This chain links TRBV21-1 with TRBJ2-7; the table gives TRBD1 as D, unverified against the DNA. TRBV21-1 is a pseudogene. This CDR3 region has 19 residues.

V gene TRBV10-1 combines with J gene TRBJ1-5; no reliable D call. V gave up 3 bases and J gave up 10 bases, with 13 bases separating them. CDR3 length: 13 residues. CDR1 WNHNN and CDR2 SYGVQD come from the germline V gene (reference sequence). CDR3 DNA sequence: TGCGCCAGCAGTGACCGCGGACTGAGTCCCCAGCATTTT. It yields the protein CASSDRGLSPQHF.

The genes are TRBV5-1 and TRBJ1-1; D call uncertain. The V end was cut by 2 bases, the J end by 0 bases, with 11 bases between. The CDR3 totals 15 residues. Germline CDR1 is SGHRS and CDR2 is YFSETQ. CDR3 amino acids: CASSLSQLMNTEAFF. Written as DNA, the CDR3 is TGCGCCAGCAGCTTAAGCCAACTCATGAACACTGAAGCTTTCTTT.

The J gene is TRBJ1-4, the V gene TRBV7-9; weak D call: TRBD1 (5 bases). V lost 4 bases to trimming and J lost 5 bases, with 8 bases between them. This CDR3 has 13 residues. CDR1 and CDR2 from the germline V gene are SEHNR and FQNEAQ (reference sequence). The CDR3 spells CASSSQGNEKLFF. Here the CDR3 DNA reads TGTGCCAGCAGCTCTCAGGGAAATGAAAAACTGTTTTTT.

The CDR3 is CASSVATGKETQYF. The CDR3 bases are TGTGCCAGCAGCGTAGCTACAGGGAAGGAGACCCAGTACTTC. The rearrangement joins TRBV9 to TRBJ2-5; a weak D match, TRBD1 (6 bases). The CDR3 is made up of 14 amino acids. V gave up 0 bases and J gave up 5 bases, with 11 bases separating them. Germline V gene lookup returns CDR1 SGDLS and CDR2 YYNGEE.

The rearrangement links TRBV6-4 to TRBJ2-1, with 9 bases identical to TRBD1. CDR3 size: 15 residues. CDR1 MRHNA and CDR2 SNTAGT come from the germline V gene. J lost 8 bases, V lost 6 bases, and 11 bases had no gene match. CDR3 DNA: TGTGCCAGCAGCCCGACAGGGACAGGGATTCATGAGCAGTTCTTC. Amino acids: CASSPTGTGIHEQFF.

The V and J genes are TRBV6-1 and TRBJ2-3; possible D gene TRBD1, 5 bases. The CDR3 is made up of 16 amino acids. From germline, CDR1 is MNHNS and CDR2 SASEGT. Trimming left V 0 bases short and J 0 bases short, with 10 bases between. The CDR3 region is CASSEAGHGSTDTQYF. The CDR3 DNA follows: TGTGCCAGCAGTGAAGCGGGGCACGGGAGCACAGATACGCAGTATTTT.

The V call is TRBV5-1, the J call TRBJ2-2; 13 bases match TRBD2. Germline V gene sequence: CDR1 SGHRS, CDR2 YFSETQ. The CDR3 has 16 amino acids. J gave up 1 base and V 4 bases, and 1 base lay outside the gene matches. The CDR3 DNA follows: TGCGCCAGCAGCCGACTAGCGGGGGGGAACACCGGGGAGCTGTTTTTT. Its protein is CASSRLAGGNTGELFF.